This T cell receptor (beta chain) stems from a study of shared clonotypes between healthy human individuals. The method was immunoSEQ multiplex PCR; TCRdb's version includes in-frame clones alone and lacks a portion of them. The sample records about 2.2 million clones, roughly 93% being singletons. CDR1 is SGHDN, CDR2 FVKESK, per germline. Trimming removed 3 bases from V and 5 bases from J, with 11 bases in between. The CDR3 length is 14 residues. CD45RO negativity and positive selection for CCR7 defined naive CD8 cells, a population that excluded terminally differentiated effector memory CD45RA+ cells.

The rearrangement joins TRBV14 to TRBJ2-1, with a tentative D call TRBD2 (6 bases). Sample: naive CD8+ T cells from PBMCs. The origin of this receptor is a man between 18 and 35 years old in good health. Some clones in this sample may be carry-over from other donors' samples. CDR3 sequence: CASSHRVADNEQFF. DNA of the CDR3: TGTGCCAGCAGCCACAGGGTAGCGGACAATGAGCAGTTCTTC.